The 16 T cell receptor beta chains presented below share a single source sample, sequenced in a study of T cell repertoires in ileal Crohn's disease. Only in-frame clones appear in the TCRdb table, and some are missing; sequencing was by immunoSEQ multiplex PCR. The sample contains about 4,500 clones, 70% to 80% of which appear only once. The specimen sequenced was ileal tissue. Source of these receptors: an adult with Crohn's disease.

The rearrangement uses TRBV5-1 and TRBJ2-1; D may be TRBD1 (6 bases). Germline V gene lookup returns CDR1 SGHRS and CDR2 YFSETQ. Trimming left V 3 bases short and J 4 bases short, with 17 bases between. This CDR3 comprises 16 residues. The chain's CDR3 is CASSYDRLEGYNEQFF. The CDR3 DNA reads TGCGCCAGCAGCTACGACAGGCTAGAAGGGTACAATGAGCAGTTCTTC.

The chain employs TRBV11-3 and TRBJ2-7; D is possibly TRBD1 (6 bases). The V end was cut by 5 bases, the J end by 2 bases, with 10 bases between. The CDR3 spans 13 residues. Per the germline V gene, CDR1 is SGHNT and CDR2 is YENEEA. In DNA, the CDR3 is TGTGCCAGCAGCCTGGGACAAACCTACGAGCAGTACTTC. Protein sequence: CASSLGQTYEQYF.

The chain has TRBV28 and TRBJ1-2; 10 bases fit TRBD1. Germline CDR1 is MDHEN and CDR2 is SYDVKM. CDR3 length: 15 residues. With V trimmed by 7 bases and J by 4 bases, 9 bases remained unmatched. CDR3: CASTPGTGVGYGYTF. The CDR3 nucleotides read TGTGCCAGCACCCCCGGGACAGGGGTCGGCTATGGCTACACCTTC.

The rearrangement links TRBV2 to TRBJ2-3; D may be TRBD2 (5 bases). Trimming left V 8 bases short and J 1 base short, with 16 bases between. Germline-derived CDR1 and CDR2 are SNHLY and FYNNEI. CDR3 length: 15 residues. The CDR3 bases are TGTGCCAGCCGCGAGGGATCCACTGGCACAGATACGCAGTATTTT. It yields the protein CASREGSTGTDTQYF. The full variable domain, with the rest looked up from reference TRBV2 and TRBJ2-3, is EPEVTQTPSHQVTQMGQEVILRCVPISNHLYFYWYRQILGQKVEFLVSFYNNEISEKSEIFDDQFSVERPDGSNFTLKIRSTKLEDSAMYFCASREGSTGTDTQYFGPGTRLTVL.

The chain uses TRBV5-1 and TRBJ2-2, with 9 bases aligning to TRBD2. This CDR3 spans 16 amino acids. Germline CDR1 is SGHRS and CDR2 is YFSETQ. V dropped 3 bases and J dropped 2; count of bases not matched to a gene: 5. CDR3 nucleotide sequence: TGCGCCAGCAGCTACAGCGGGAGGACTAACACCGGGGAGCTGTTTTTT. It codes for CASSYSGRTNTGELFF.

The chain joins TRBV6-5 to TRBJ2-3; 11 nucleotides align to TRBD2. The V gene's germline CDR1 is MNHEY and CDR2 SVGAGI. The CDR3 consists of 15 residues. The trim removed 5 bases at V and 1 base at J, leaving 2 bases unmatched. The CDR3: CASSLLAGGTDTQYF. The CDR3, as DNA: TGTGCCAGCAGTCTACTAGCGGGAGGCACAGATACGCAGTATTTT.

The chain is built from TRBV7-2 and TRBJ2-3; 7 nucleotides line up with TRBD2. V shed 1 base and J 3 bases; nucleotides not matched to a gene: 13. This CDR3 comprises 18 residues. Germline CDR1 and CDR2: SGHTA and FQGNSA. The CDR3 sequence: CASSLVVAGDGLTDTQYF. The CDR3 nucleotides are TGTGCCAGCAGCTTAGTAGTGGCGGGGGATGGGCTGACAGATACGCAGTATTTT.

The chain links TRBV10-2 to TRBJ1-2; D may be TRBD1 (5 bases). The CDR3 totals 14 residues. Trimming shortened V by 8 bases and J by 8 bases, and 21 bases separated the two germline ends. Germline assignment: CDR1 WSHSY and CDR2 SAAADI. CDR3 region: CASAESAGLGGYTF. For the CDR3, the DNA is TGCGCCAGCGCCGAATCCGCAGGGCTCGGGGGCTACACCTTC.

The CDR3 nucleotides are TGTGCCAGCAGTGATGAATCGCCTTACGACAAAAGTCGGGCCAACGTCCTGACTTTC. Translation: CASSDESPYDKSRANVLTF. V is TRBV6-9 and J is TRBJ2-6; D call uncertain. CDR3 length: 19 residues. In germline, CDR1 is MNHGY, CDR2 SVAAGI. Trimming removed 5 bases from V and 5 bases from J, with 25 bases in between.

The chain is built from TRBV28 and TRBJ2-7; TRBD2 matches at 7 bases. This CDR3 has 14 residues. V lost 7 bases, J lost 6 bases, and 12 bases stayed unmatched. Germline values: CDR1 MDHEN, CDR2 SYDVKM. The CDR3 reads CASTSRTSRVEQYF. Written as DNA, the CDR3 is TGTGCCAGCACCTCCAGGACTAGTCGGGTCGAGCAGTACTTC.

The rearrangement links TRBV2 to TRBJ2-3, with TRBD1 matching over 10 bases. The junction had 13 bases not matched to a gene; V was cut back by 11 bases and J by 5 bases. Germline CDR1 and CDR2: SNHLY and FYNNEI. This CDR3 is built from 15 residues. CDR3 in amino acids: CAGMERTGGGDTQYF. Here the CDR3 DNA reads TGTGCCGGGATGGAAAGGACAGGGGGTGGAGATACGCAGTATTTT.

Regarding this clone: A read error likely explains this, since a far larger clone differs by one base. This chain joins TRBV7-9 and TRBJ1-1; the D is unclear. The CDR3 is made up of 12 amino acids. Between the trimmed V and J ends, which lost 8 bases and 1 base, there was a span of 8 bases. Germline CDR1 SEHNR, CDR2 FQNEAQ (reference sequence). The CDR3 DNA sequence: TGTGCCAGCTGCTACAAGAACACTGAAGCTTTCTTT. Translating gives CASCYKNTEAFF.

The V and J genes are TRBV5-4 and TRBJ1-2, with TRBD1 matching 11 bases. This CDR3 spans 13 amino acids. Germline V lookup: CDR1 SGHNT, CDR2 YYREEE (reference sequence). The V and J ends lost 8 bases and 4 bases, in that order; junction bases with no gene match: 4. Here the CDR3 DNA reads TGTGCCAGTCGGGACAGGGGGACCTATGGCTACACCTTC. Amino acid sequence: CASRDRGTYGYTF.

The chain combines TRBV11-2 with TRBJ2-1; D possibly corresponds to TRBD1 (6 bases). V was pared by 1 base and J by 9 bases, with 13 bases between. Germline lookup yields CDR1 SGHAT and CDR2 FQNNGV. The CDR3 contains 14 residues. The DNA for the CDR3 is TGTGCCAGCAGCTTAGTAGTCCGAGGGGGTGAGCAGTTCTTC. Protein product: CASSLVVRGGEQFF.

The chain has TRBV29-1 and TRBJ2-7; TRBD1 aligns across 7 bases. The junction had 3 bases not matched to a gene; V was cut back by 5 bases and J by 2 bases. The germline V gene encodes CDR1 SQVTM and CDR2 ANQGSEA. CDR3 length: 12 residues. CDR3: CSVYQGAYEQYF. The CDR3 DNA follows: TGCAGCGTTTATCAGGGGGCCTACGAGCAGTACTTC.

The V and J genes are TRBV2 and TRBJ2-2; the match to TRBD1 covers 10 bases. The junction had 6 bases not matched to a gene; V was cut back by 8 bases and J by 6 bases. CDR1 is SNHLY and CDR2 is FYNNEI in the germline V gene. This CDR3 region has 14 residues. The CDR3 spells CASLIDRGPGELFF. The CDR3 region has the DNA TGTGCCAGCCTAATCGACAGGGGGCCCGGGGAGCTGTTTTTT.